These 25 T cell receptor beta chains were all obtained from the same sample, sequenced in a study of vaccination effects on CD4 cells after COVID-19 (dated by TCRdb to the early 2020s). Antigen specificity for these receptors is unknown. The library was made by the immunoSEQ multiplex PCR assay. The table comes from immuneACCESS by way of TCRdb, which keeps in-frame sequences with V and J called. Part of the clones is missing from these tables; in studies checked, under half for an unresolved V gene and the rest for unknown reasons. Counted in this sample were roughly 29,000 clones; roughly 60% of them appeared once. The ten biggest clones cover almost 10% of the sample. After approximately 11 days of culture, CD4+ T cells were isolated with the EasySep CD4+ T cell isolation kit. The sample here was CD4+ T cells from PBMCs cultured without peptide, taken before COVID-19 vaccination. The receptor set was obtained from a human donor who received a COVID-19 vaccine.

CDR3 in amino acids: CASSLGLQTSGGVGEQFF. CDR3 DNA sequence: TGTGCCAGCAGCTTAGGCCTTCAGACTAGCGGGGGGGTCGGTGAGCAGTTCTTC. The V and J genes are TRBV7-6 and TRBJ2-1, with TRBD2 matching over 14 bases. Trimming removed 1 base from V and 9 bases from J; junction bases left unmatched: 11. The germline CDR1 and CDR2 sequences are SGHVS and FNYEAQ. The CDR3 length is 18 residues.

The genes are TRBV6-2 or TRBV6-3 and TRBJ2-7; D not certain. The CDR3 loop spans 13 amino acids. V was shortened by 5 bases and J by 5 bases, with 13 bases between the two germline ends. Germline-derived CDR1 and CDR2 are MNHEY and SVGEGT. CDR3 DNA: TGTGCCAGCAGTACCTTATTGCCTCACGAGCAGTACTTC. It translates to CASSTLLPHEQYF.

The CDR3 protein is CAWSGLNQPQHF. CDR3 sequence (DNA): TGTGCCTGGAGTGGGCTCAATCAGCCCCAGCATTTT. This chain links TRBV30 with TRBJ1-5; D not certain. This CDR3 has 12 amino acids. Per germline, CDR1 GTSNPN and CDR2 SVGIG (reference sequence). Trimming removed 1 base at V and 3 bases at J, with 4 bases between.

This clone was picked up a small number of times. The CDR3: CASSTGTGGTWQFF. CDR3 DNA: TGTGCCAGCAGCACCGGGACAGGGGGCACTTGGCAGTTCTTC. The chain recombines TRBV6-6 with TRBJ2-1, with TRBD1 matching 12 bases. The CDR3 is 14 amino acids. Germline assignment: CDR1 MNHNY and CDR2 SVGAGI (reference sequence). Trimming took 6 bases from V and 12 from J; bases not matched to a gene: 9.

The V and J genes are TRBV19 and TRBJ1-3; TRBD1 might be the D (5 bases). The CDR3 length is 16 residues. Germline lookup yields CDR1 LNHDA and CDR2 SQIVND (reference sequence). Deletions cut 3 bases from V and 3 bases from J, with 15 bases between. In nucleotides, the CDR3 is TGTGCCAGTAGTATTATGGGGGAAGGCCTTGGAAACACCATATATTTT. This codes for CASSIMGEGLGNTIYF.

This clone was picked up one time. The J gene is TRBJ1-2, the V gene TRBV21-1. TRBV21-1 is a documented pseudogene. This CDR3 has 14 residues. CDR3 DNA: TGTGCCAGCCCCCGAGGTCGGGGTAGCTATGGCTACACCTTC. Encoded protein: CASPRGRGSYGYTF.

The genes are TRBV27 and TRBJ2-1; D call uncertain. The CDR3 is 13 residues long. Germline values: CDR1 MNHEY, CDR2 SMNVEV (reference sequence). Trimming took 0 bases from V and 4 from J, leaving 4 bases between them. The CDR3 region is CASSLSPYNEQFF. CDR3 nucleotides: TGTGCCAGCAGTTTATCCCCGTACAATGAGCAGTTCTTC.

V usage is TRBV7-6 and J usage is TRBJ2-1, with 7 nucleotides matching TRBD2. The germline V gene has CDR1 SGHVS and CDR2 FNYEAQ. V shed 1 base and J 5 bases; nucleotides not matched to a gene: 8. The CDR3 spans 16 residues. The CDR3 loop reads CASSLGVAGKNNEQFF. The DNA for the CDR3 is TGTGCCAGCAGCTTAGGGGTAGCGGGCAAGAACAATGAGCAGTTCTTC.

This chain links TRBV14 with TRBJ2-7; D may be TRBD1 (6 bases). The germline V gene encodes CDR1 SGHDN and CDR2 FVKESK. This CDR3 spans 14 amino acids. The V gene lost 3 bases and the J gene lost 7 bases, with 16 bases spanning the gap. The CDR3 reads CASSHLDRLREQYF. CDR3 nucleotides: TGTGCCAGCAGCCACTTAGACAGGTTAAGGGAGCAGTACTTC. Filled out from reference TRBV14 and TRBJ2-7, the complete variable domain reads EAGVTQFPSHSVIEKGQTVTLRCDPISGHDNLYWYRRVMGKEIKFLLHFVKESKQDESGMPNNRFLAERTGGTYSTLKVQPAELEDSGVYFCASSHLDRLREQYFGPGTRLTVT.

V is TRBV18 and J is TRBJ2-5; tentatively, D is TRBD1 (6 bases). V was trimmed by 5 bases and J by 4 bases, leaving 23 bases between them. Germline assignment: CDR1 KGHSH and CDR2 LQKENI. This CDR3 comprises 17 residues. The DNA of the CDR3 is TGTGCCAGCTCATTACCGCACGGACAGCCGGACGCAGAGACCCAGTACTTC. It is translated as CASSLPHGQPDAETQYF.

The rearrangement uses TRBV24-1 and TRBJ2-3; TRBD2 matches at 9 bases. The CDR3 is 15 residues long. Germline V gene sequence: CDR1 KGHDR, CDR2 SFDVKD. J was trimmed by 4 bases and V by 5 bases; bases with no gene match: 6. DNA for the CDR3: TGTGCCACCAGTGGAGGGACTAGCTTCCCAGATACGCAGTATTTT. Amino acid sequence: CATSGGTSFPDTQYF.

The rearrangement links TRBV3-1 (or the pseudogene TRBV3-2) to TRBJ1-2, with D possibly matching TRBD1 (5 bases). Germline V gene data show CDR1 as LGHDT and CDR2 as YNNKEL (reference sequence). The CDR3 length is 14 residues. V dropped 5 bases and J dropped 2 bases, with 12 bases sitting between them. The CDR3 loop is CASSERTGNYGYTF. Written as DNA, the CDR3 is TGTGCCAGCAGCGAACGCACAGGAAACTATGGCTACACCTTC.

The chain combines TRBV4-1 with TRBJ2-3, with no clear D. V shed 1 base and J shed 6 bases, with 20 bases lying between them. The CDR3 totals 17 residues. CDR1 MGHRA and CDR2 YSYEKL come from the germline V gene. The CDR3 reads CASSQVTSSLFSDTQYF. DNA of the CDR3: TGCGCCAGCAGCCAAGTTACGTCTAGTCTTTTTTCCGATACGCAGTATTTT.

The V and J genes are TRBV6-5 and TRBJ2-1; 11 nucleotides agree with TRBD2. In germline, CDR1 is MNHEY, CDR2 SVGAGI. This CDR3 is 15 amino acids long. V lost 4 bases to trimming and J lost 7 bases; unmatched junction nucleotides: 6. The CDR3 DNA reads TGTGCCAGCAGTTTAGCGGGAGGGCCGAGGAATGAGCAGTTCTTC. It yields the protein CASSLAGGPRNEQFF.

This sequence joins TRBV30 and TRBJ1-2; the D gene is possibly TRBD1 (5 bases). The germline V and J ends were trimmed by 4 bases and 4 bases, with 10 bases remaining between them. Germline V gene lookup returns CDR1 GTSNPN and CDR2 SVGIG (reference sequence). CDR3 length: 12 residues. The CDR3 nucleotides read TGTGCCTGGACACCTCAGGGCTATGGCTACACCTTC. Translation gives CAWTPQGYGYTF.

The chain carries TRBV27 and TRBJ2-7; 7 nucleotides match TRBD1. The V gene end was trimmed by 3 bases and the J gene end by 6 bases; junction bases not matched to a gene: 8. This CDR3 is 14 amino acids long. Germline loops: CDR1 MNHEY, CDR2 SMNVEV (reference sequence). The CDR3 DNA follows: TGTGCCAGCAGTTTCGGACAGGCCCGGGGCGAGCAGTACTTC. Its protein product is CASSFGQARGEQYF.

This chain uses TRBV7-9 with TRBJ1-6; 7 nucleotides agree with TRBD1. The germline CDR1 and CDR2 sequences are SEHNR and FQNEAQ (reference sequence). The J segment lost 8 bases and the V segment lost 5 bases, leaving 9 bases of the junction unmatched. This CDR3 contains 15 residues. The CDR3 region is CASSQTTGVDSPLHF. In DNA form, the CDR3 reads TGTGCCAGCAGCCAAACCACAGGGGTGGATTCACCCCTCCACTTT.

The chain employs TRBV4-2 and TRBJ2-1; D call uncertain. The CDR3 extends over 12 amino acids. Germline loops: CDR1 LGHNA, CDR2 YNFKEQ. Trimming removed 0 bases at V and 8 bases at J, with 5 bases between. The DNA for the CDR3 is TGTGCCAGCAGCCAAGATATTTATGAGCAGTTCTTC. The encoded protein is CASSQDIYEQFF.

This clone was counted a single time. The genes are TRBV7-9 and TRBJ2-1, with D perhaps matching TRBD2 (7 bases). Trimming left V 5 bases short and J 6 bases short, with 20 bases between. CDR1 SEHNR and CDR2 FQNEAQ come from the germline V gene (reference sequence). CDR3 size: 16 residues. This CDR3 is CASSPGVSGMSNEQFF. The CDR3 nucleotides read TGTGCCAGCAGCCCAGGGGTCAGCGGGATGAGCAATGAGCAGTTCTTC.

A few counts support this clone. The chain uses TRBV29-1 and TRBJ2-2; the D gene could be TRBD1 or TRBD2 (6 bases each). The CDR3 runs 13 residues. V gave up 6 bases and J gave up 4 bases, with 12 bases separating them. Germline CDR1 SQVTM, CDR2 ANQGSEA. The CDR3 region is CSVSEGGTGELFF. CDR3 nucleotides: TGCAGCGTCTCCGAGGGGGGCACCGGGGAGCTGTTTTTT.

The CDR3 DNA reads TGTGCCAGCTCACCACAAAGGGGAAGTAATCAGCCCCAGCATTTT. Translation: CASSPQRGSNQPQHF. The chain has TRBV18 and TRBJ1-5, with D perhaps matching TRBD1 (5 bases). CDR3 length: 15 amino acids. CDR1 is KGHSH and CDR2 is LQKENI in the germline V gene. V lost 1 base to trimming and J lost 4 bases, with 11 bases between them.

The rearrangement uses TRBV6-4 and TRBJ2-3; maybe TRBD2 (6 bases). CDR1 and CDR2 (germline): MRHNA, SNTAGT. CDR3 length: 13 amino acids. V lost 6 bases to trimming and J lost 0 bases, with 7 bases between them. As DNA, the CDR3 is TGTGCCAGCAGCAGCGGGAGCACAGATACGCAGTATTTT. Its translation is CASSSGSTDTQYF.

This rearrangement joins TRBV30 to TRBJ1-1; possible D gene TRBD1, 5 bases. V gave up 0 bases and J gave up 2 bases, with 10 bases separating them. The CDR3 is 14 amino acids. Germline V lookup: CDR1 GTSNPN, CDR2 SVGIG (reference sequence). The CDR3 spells CAWSVQGVNTEAFF. For the CDR3, the DNA is TGTGCCTGGAGTGTACAAGGGGTAAACACTGAAGCTTTCTTT.

This clone was detected once. V gene TRBV24-1 combines with J gene TRBJ2-3; the match to TRBD1 covers 10 bases. The CDR3 has 14 amino acids. V was pared by 8 bases and J by 3 bases, with 4 bases of the junction left unmatched. CDR1 and CDR2 (germline): KGHDR, SFDVKD. The CDR3 DNA sequence: TGTGCCACCACCGGGACAGGGGAAACAGATACGCAGTATTTT. Protein product: CATTGTGETDTQYF.

The chain uses TRBV5-1 and TRBJ2-2; D is undetermined. The V end lost 6 bases, the J end lost 0 bases, and 12 bases lay between the germline ends. The CDR3 has 15 residues. The V gene's germline CDR1 is SGHRS and CDR2 YFSETQ. The CDR3 DNA is TGCGCCAGCACTTTGGGCGGTACGAACACCGGGGAGCTGTTTTTT. Residues: CASTLGGTNTGELFF.